This T cell receptor beta chain appears in the sequencing data of a study of T cell changes during pregnancy in multiple sclerosis. Here immunoSEQ multiplex PCR was the method, and the copy in TCRdb shows in-frame clones only, minus some. The sample comprises 90,000 to 95,000 clones, 85% to 95% of which are singletons, and about 4.5% rests with the top ten. The sequenced sample was peripheral blood, obtained in the first trimester of pregnancy. The sequence was collected from a female donor with multiple sclerosis, enrolled in a pregnancy study.

The CDR3 region is CASSQEGTGTGELFF. CDR3 DNA: TGCGCCAGCAGCCAAGAAGGTACGGGCACCGGGGAGCTGTTTTTT. The gene calls are TRBV4-1 and TRBJ2-2, with no clear D. The CDR3 loop spans 15 amino acids. Per the germline V gene, CDR1 is MGHRA and CDR2 is YSYEKL. Trimming shortened V by 0 bases and J by 4 bases, and 9 bases separated the two germline ends.